A selection of T cell receptor beta chains follows, all from one sample in a study of Ad26.COV2.S vaccination and SARS-CoV-2 variants. Sequencing was performed with immunoSEQ multiplex PCR; in TCRdb, only in-frame clones are kept and a portion is missing. The table shows fewer than 100,000 clones, with roughly 84% occurring only once. The material sequenced was peripheral blood, taken after recovery from COVID-19. Receptors were obtained from a human donor who had recovered from COVID-19. The CDR3 runs from the conserved cysteine through the conserved F or W. The D gene is left open where the match is weak. Only part of the rows carry a size: once, few, many, or a class if the clone is expanded.

V	D	size	J	length	DNA	CDR3
TRBV9	TRBD2	few	TRBJ2-7	16	TGTGCCAGCAGCGTAGTAGATAGCGGGAGTGCCTACGAGCAGTACTTC	CASSVVDSGSAYEQYF
TRBV9	TRBD1	.	TRBJ1-6	16	TGTGCCAGCAGCATGGGGGGGACAGGTCTCAGTTCACCCCTCCACTTT	CASSMGGTGLSSPLHF
TRBV24-1	TRBD2	once	TRBJ2-5	14	TGTGCCACCAGTCCAGCGGGAGACGTAAAGACCCAGTACTTC	CATSPAGDVKTQYF
TRBV28	.	.	TRBJ1-4	14	TGTGCCAGCAGTTTTGCGGGGGCTCGTGAAAAACTGTTTTTT	CASSFAGAREKLFF
TRBV6-6	.	.	TRBJ1-5	17	TGTGCCAGCAGTCGCGGTTTGGGGGGCTATAGCAATCAGCCCCAGCATTTT	CASSRGLGGYSNQPQHF
TRBV28	.	.	TRBJ2-3	15	TGTGCCAGCAGTTTCGTCAGGGTTAGACCAGATACGCAGTATTTT	CASSFVRVRPDTQYF
TRBV24-1	TRBD1	.	TRBJ2-7	13	TGTGCCACCAGTCAGGGGGCTACCTACGAGCAGTACTTC	CATSQGATYEQYF
TRBV5-4	TRBD2	.	TRBJ2-7	15	TGTGCCAGCAGCCAGCGGGAGGGAGGCTCCTACGAGCAGTACTTC	CASSQREGGSYEQYF
TRBV4-3	TRBD1	.	TRBJ2-7	16	TGCGCCAGCAGCCAAGATAACGGACAGGGATCGTCCGAGCAGTACTTC	CASSQDNGQGSSEQYF
TRBV3-1/TRBV3-2	.	few	TRBJ1-3	13	TGTGCCAGCAAAGGGGGCTCTGGAAACACCATATATTTT	CASKGGSGNTIYF
TRBV6-6	.	.	TRBJ1-2	13	TGTGCCAGCAGTTACTGGGGAGGAACTGGCTACACCTTC	CASSYWGGTGYTF
TRBV3-1/TRBV3-2	.	.	TRBJ1-5	13	TGTGCCAGCAGCCAAGGAAGAGATCAGCCCCAGCATTTT	CASSQGRDQPQHF
TRBV4-1	TRBD2	.	TRBJ2-1	16	TGCGCCAGCAGCTTAGGACTAGCGGGAGGGGGCAATGAGCAGTTCTTC	CASSLGLAGGGNEQFF
TRBV25-1	TRBD2	.	TRBJ2-1	14	TGTGCCAGCAGTGTATTAGTGGGGGGGGATGAGCAGTTCTTC	CASSVLVGGDEQFF
TRBV28	TRBD1	.	TRBJ1-4	16	TGTGCCAGCAGTTACCTGGGCGGGACAGGGTTTTTAAAACTGTTTTTT	CASSYLGGTGFLKLFF
TRBV19	TRBD1	.	TRBJ1-5	16	TGTGCCAGTAGTACCTTTACAGGGGCCCTCAATCAGCCCCAGCATTTT	CASSTFTGALNQPQHF
TRBV6-2/TRBV6-3	.	.	TRBJ2-7	13	TGTGCCAGCAGTTACTCGTGGGGCCACGAGCAGTACTTC	CASSYSWGHEQYF
TRBV4-2	.	.	TRBJ2-7	12	TGTGCCAGCAGCCAAGATCCCTACGAGCAGTACTTC	CASSQDPYEQYF
TRBV2	TRBD1	.	TRBJ1-6	16	TGTGCCAGCAGTGATCTTGGGACAGTCAAAAATTCACCCCTCCACTTT	CASSDLGTVKNSPLHF